This TCR beta chain was documented in a study of T cell responses to AZD1222 COVID-19 vaccine. Here immunoSEQ multiplex PCR was the method, and the copy in TCRdb shows in-frame clones only, minus some. This table has around 99,000 clones, just over 90% appearing once. This clone showed up just a few times. This CDR3 contains 14 residues. The germline V gene has CDR1 MGHDK and CDR2 SYGVNS. Trimming at V came to 3 bases and at J to 6 bases, leaving 6 bases not matched to a gene. The material was peripheral blood, obtained on day 0 of AZD1222 vaccination. The rearrangement links TRBV25-1 to TRBJ2-7; 9 positions agree with TRBD2. This clonotype was sampled from an adult in good health. CDR3 nucleotide sequence: TGTGCCAGCAGTGAGACTAGCGGTTCTGGCGAGCAGTACTTC. Protein sequence: CASSETSGSGEQYF.